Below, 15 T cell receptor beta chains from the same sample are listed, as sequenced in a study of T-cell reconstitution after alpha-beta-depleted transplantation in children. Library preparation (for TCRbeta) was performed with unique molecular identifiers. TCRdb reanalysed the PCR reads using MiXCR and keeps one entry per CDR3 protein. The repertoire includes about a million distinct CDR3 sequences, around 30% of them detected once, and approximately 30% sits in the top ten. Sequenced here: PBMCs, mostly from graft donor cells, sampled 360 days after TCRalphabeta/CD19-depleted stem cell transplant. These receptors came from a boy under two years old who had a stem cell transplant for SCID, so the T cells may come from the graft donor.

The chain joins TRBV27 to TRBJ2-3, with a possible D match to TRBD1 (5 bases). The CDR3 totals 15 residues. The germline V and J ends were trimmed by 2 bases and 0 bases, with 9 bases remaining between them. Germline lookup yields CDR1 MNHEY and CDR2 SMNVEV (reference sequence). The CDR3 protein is CASSLGAPSTDTQYF. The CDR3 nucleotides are TGTGCCAGCAGTTTAGGGGCTCCTAGCACAGATACGCAGTATTTT.

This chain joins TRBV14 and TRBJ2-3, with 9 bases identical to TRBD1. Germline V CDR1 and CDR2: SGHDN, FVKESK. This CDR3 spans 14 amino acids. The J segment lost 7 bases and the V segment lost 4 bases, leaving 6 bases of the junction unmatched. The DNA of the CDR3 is TGTGCCAGCAGCCTCAACAGGGGGCCGAATACGCAGTATTTT. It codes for CASSLNRGPNTQYF.

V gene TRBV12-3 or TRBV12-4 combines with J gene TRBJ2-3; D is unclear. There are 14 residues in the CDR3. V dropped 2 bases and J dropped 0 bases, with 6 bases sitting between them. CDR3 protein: CASSLYSSTDTQYF. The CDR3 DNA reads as TGTGCCAGCAGTTTATATTCTAGCACAGATACGCAGTATTTT.

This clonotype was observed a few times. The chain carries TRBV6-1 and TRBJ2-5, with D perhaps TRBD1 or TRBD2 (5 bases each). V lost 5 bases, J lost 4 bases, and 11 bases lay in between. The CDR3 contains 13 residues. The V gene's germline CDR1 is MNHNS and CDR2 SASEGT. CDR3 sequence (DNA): TGTGCCAGCAGTCGGGACCTGGGAGAGACCCAGTACTTC. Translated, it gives CASSRDLGETQYF.

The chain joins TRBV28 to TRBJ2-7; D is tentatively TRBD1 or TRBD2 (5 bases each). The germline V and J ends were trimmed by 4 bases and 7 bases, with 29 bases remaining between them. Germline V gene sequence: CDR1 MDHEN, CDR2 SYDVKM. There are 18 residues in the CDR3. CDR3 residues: CASSSLFTPGHGLGEQYF. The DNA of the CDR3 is TGTGCCAGCAGTTCCCTTTTCACCCCTGGACATGGACTGGGAGAGCAGTACTTC. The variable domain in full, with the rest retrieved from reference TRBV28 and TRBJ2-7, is DVKVTQSSRYLVKRTGEKVFLECVQDMDHENMFWYRQDPGLGLRLIYFSYDVKMKEKGDIPEGYSVSREKKERFSLILESASTNQTSMYLCASSSLFTPGHGLGEQYFGPGTRLTVT.

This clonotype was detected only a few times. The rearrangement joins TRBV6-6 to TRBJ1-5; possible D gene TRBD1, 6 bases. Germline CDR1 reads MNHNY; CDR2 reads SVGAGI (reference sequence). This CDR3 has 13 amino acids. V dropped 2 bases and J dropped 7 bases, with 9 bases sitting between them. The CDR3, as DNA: TGTGCCAGCAGTTACGTTCAGGGGCAGCCCCAGCATTTT. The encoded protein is CASSYVQGQPQHF.

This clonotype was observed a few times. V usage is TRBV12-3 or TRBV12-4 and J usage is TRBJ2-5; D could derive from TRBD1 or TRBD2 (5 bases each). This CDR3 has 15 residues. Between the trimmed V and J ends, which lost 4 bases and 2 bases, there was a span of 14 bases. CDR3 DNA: TGTGCCAGCAGTTCTTTGACGGGACCTCAAGAGACCCAGTACTTC. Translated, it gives CASSSLTGPQETQYF.

CDR3 residues: CAISDPLRDRGGVDTQYF. The CDR3, as DNA: TGTGCCATCAGTGACCCCCTCCGGGACAGGGGTGGTGTGGATACGCAGTATTTT. The chain has TRBV10-3 and TRBJ2-3; 10 bases agree with TRBD1. CDR3 length equals 18 residues. The V gene's germline CDR1 is ENHRY and CDR2 SYGVKD. V lost 3 bases and J lost 6; bases outside the gene matches: 15.

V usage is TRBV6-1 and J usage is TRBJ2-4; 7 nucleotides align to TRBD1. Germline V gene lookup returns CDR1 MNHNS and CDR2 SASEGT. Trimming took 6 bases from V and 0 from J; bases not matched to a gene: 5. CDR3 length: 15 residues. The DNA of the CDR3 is TGTGCCAGCAGGGGGACAGCCGTAGCCAAAAACATTCAGTACTTC. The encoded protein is CASRGTAVAKNIQYF.

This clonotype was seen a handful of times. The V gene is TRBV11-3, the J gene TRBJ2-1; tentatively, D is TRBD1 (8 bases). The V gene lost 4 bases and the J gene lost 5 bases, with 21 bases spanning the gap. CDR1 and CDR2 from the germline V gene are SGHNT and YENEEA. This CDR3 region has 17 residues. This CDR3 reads CASSSIPGQGGDNEQFF. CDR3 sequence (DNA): TGTGCCAGCAGCTCCATCCCAGGACAGGGAGGGGACAATGAGCAGTTCTTC.

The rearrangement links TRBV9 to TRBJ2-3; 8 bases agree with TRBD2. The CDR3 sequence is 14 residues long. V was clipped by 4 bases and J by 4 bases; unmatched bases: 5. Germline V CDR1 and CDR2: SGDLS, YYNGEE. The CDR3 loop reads CASSSRLASDTQYF. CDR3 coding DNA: TGTGCCAGCAGCTCACGACTAGCGTCAGATACGCAGTATTTT.

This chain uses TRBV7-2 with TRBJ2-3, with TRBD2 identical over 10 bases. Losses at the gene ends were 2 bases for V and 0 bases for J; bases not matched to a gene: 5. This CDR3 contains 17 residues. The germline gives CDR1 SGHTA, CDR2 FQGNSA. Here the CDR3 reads CASSLLAGAISTDTQYF. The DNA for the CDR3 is TGTGCCAGCAGCTTACTAGCGGGGGCTATTAGCACAGATACGCAGTATTTT.

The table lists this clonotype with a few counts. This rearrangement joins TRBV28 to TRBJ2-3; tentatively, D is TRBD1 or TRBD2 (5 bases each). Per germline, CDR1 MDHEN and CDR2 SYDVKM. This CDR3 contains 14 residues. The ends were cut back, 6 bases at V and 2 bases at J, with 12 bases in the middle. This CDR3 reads CASRLGPSTDTQYF. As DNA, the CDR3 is TGTGCCAGCAGGCTGGGACCCTCCACAGATACGCAGTATTTT.

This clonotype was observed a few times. The CDR3 protein is CATRQEYEQYF. CDR3 bases: TGTGCCACACGCCAAGAATACGAGCAGTACTTC. This chain links TRBV10-3 with TRBJ2-7; the D is unclear. The V and J ends lost 10 bases and 4 bases respectively, with 11 bases between them. Germline CDR1 reads ENHRY; CDR2 reads SYGVKD. This CDR3 has 11 residues.

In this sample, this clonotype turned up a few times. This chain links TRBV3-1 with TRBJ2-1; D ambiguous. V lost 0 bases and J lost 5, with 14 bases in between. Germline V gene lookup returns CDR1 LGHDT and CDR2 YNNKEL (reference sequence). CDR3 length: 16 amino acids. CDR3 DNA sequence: TGTGCCAGCAGCCAAGAACGGCTAGGACCGCACAATGAGCAGTTCTTC. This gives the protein CASSQERLGPHNEQFF.